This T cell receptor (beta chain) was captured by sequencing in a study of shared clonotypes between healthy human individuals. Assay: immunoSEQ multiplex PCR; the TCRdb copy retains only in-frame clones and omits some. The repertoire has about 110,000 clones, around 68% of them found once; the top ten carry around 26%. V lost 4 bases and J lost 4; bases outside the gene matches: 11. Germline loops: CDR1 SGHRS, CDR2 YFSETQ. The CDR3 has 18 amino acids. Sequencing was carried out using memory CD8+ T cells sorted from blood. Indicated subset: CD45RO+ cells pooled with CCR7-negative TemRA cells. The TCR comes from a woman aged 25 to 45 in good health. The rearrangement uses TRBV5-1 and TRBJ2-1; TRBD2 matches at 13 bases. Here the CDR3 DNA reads TGCGCCAGCAGCGGAGGACTAGCGGGAGCAGAGCTTTACAATGAGCAGTTCTTC. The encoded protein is CASSGGLAGAELYNEQFF.